A selection of T cell receptor beta chains follows, all from one sample in a study of T cell responses to AZD1222 COVID-19 vaccine. Sequencing used immunoSEQ multiplex PCR; TCRdb keeps in-frame clones, though not all of them. The top ten hold about 2.9% of the sample, which has 95,000 to 150,000 clones, 85% to 90% seen once. Sequenced material: peripheral blood, taken 28 days after the second AZD1222 dose. The receptors come from an adult who received the AZD1222 COVID-19 vaccine. CDR3s include the opening cysteine and the closing phenylalanine or tryptophan. The order of the fields is D gene, J gene, clone size, V gene, CDR3 protein, CDR3 DNA. The D gene is left open where the match is weak. Expanded clones get a size class; other rows say once, few or many, or leave the size out.

D gene: -
J gene: TRBJ2-7
clone size: -
V gene: TRBV5-1
CDR3 protein: CASSAPEGISLYEQYF
CDR3 DNA: TGCGCCAGCAGCGCCCCAGAGGGGATCTCCCTCTACGAGCAGTACTTC

D gene: -
J gene: TRBJ1-1
clone size: -
V gene: TRBV19
CDR3 protein: CASSAGGGPEAFF
CDR3 DNA: TGTGCCAGTAGTGCTGGTGGGGGCCCTGAAGCTTTCTTT

D gene: -
J gene: TRBJ2-2
clone size: once
V gene: TRBV19
CDR3 protein: CASSIKATGSGELFF
CDR3 DNA: TGTGCCAGTAGTATCAAAGCCACTGGGTCCGGGGAGCTGTTTTTT

D gene: TRBD1
J gene: TRBJ2-7
clone size: -
V gene: TRBV4-1
CDR3 protein: CASSLPQGNYEQYF
CDR3 DNA: TGCGCCAGCAGCTTACCACAGGGGAACTACGAGCAGTACTTC

D gene: -
J gene: TRBJ1-6
clone size: -
V gene: TRBV7-2
CDR3 protein: CASSPLFNSYNSPLHF
CDR3 DNA: TGTGCCAGCAGCCCGCTCTTCAACTCCTATAATTCACCCCTCCACTTT

D gene: TRBD2
J gene: TRBJ2-4
clone size: -
V gene: TRBV28
CDR3 protein: CASSLGLAGGPWGIQYF
CDR3 DNA: TGTGCCAGCAGCCTAGGACTAGCGGGGGGGCCTTGGGGCATTCAGTACTTC

D gene: -
J gene: TRBJ2-3
clone size: -
V gene: TRBV11-3
CDR3 protein: CASSFGQRRTDTQYF
CDR3 DNA: TGTGCCAGCAGCTTCGGACAGAGACGCACAGATACGCAGTATTTT

D gene: -
J gene: TRBJ1-3
clone size: -
V gene: TRBV11-2
CDR3 protein: CASSLAIGDTIYF
CDR3 DNA: TGTGCCAGCAGCTTAGCGATTGGGGACACCATATATTTT

D gene: -
J gene: TRBJ1-6
clone size: -
V gene: TRBV27
CDR3 protein: CASSLYGNNSPLHF
CDR3 DNA: TGTGCCAGCAGTTTGTACGGGAATAATTCACCCCTCCACTTT

D gene: TRBD1
J gene: TRBJ1-1
clone size: -
V gene: TRBV24-1
CDR3 protein: CATSDSGTGDITEAFF
CDR3 DNA: TGTGCCACCAGTGATTCCGGGACAGGGGACATCACTGAAGCTTTCTTT

D gene: -
J gene: TRBJ1-5
clone size: -
V gene: TRBV10-3
CDR3 protein: CAISESGGISNQPQHF
CDR3 DNA: TGTGCCATCAGTGAGTCGGGTGGAATTAGCAATCAGCCCCAGCATTTT

D gene: -
J gene: TRBJ1-1
clone size: -
V gene: TRBV6-5
CDR3 protein: CASPKKGTEAFF
CDR3 DNA: TGTGCCAGCCCCAAGAAGGGCACTGAAGCTTTCTTT

D gene: TRBD1
J gene: TRBJ1-4
clone size: once
V gene: TRBV5-1
CDR3 protein: CASSTTGVTNEKLFF
CDR3 DNA: TGCGCCAGCAGCACGACAGGGGTCACTAATGAAAAACTGTTTTTT

D gene: -
J gene: TRBJ2-1
clone size: -
V gene: TRBV18
CDR3 protein: CASSLQLAYNEQFF
CDR3 DNA: TGTGCCAGCTCACTACAACTAGCCTACAATGAGCAGTTCTTC

D gene: -
J gene: TRBJ1-1
clone size: -
V gene: TRBV11-3
CDR3 protein: CASSRSGAPNTEAFF
CDR3 DNA: TGTGCCAGCAGCCGGTCAGGGGCGCCGAACACTGAAGCTTTCTTT

D gene: -
J gene: TRBJ1-4
clone size: -
V gene: TRBV5-5
CDR3 protein: CASSPLPATNEKLFF
CDR3 DNA: TGTGCCAGCAGCCCACTCCCTGCAACTAATGAAAAACTGTTTTTT

D gene: -
J gene: TRBJ2-7
clone size: -
V gene: TRBV28
CDR3 protein: CASTADRYEQYF
CDR3 DNA: TGTGCCAGCACCGCGGACCGCTACGAGCAGTACTTC

D gene: -
J gene: TRBJ1-6
clone size: -
V gene: TRBV27
CDR3 protein: CASGTTYNSPLHF
CDR3 DNA: TGTGCCAGCGGGACAACTTATAATTCACCCCTCCACTTT

D gene: -
J gene: TRBJ2-6
clone size: -
V gene: TRBV7-2
CDR3 protein: CASSLARASGANVLTF
CDR3 DNA: TGTGCCAGCAGCTTAGCGAGAGCTTCTGGGGCCAACGTCCTGACTTTC

D gene: TRBD2
J gene: TRBJ2-5
clone size: once
V gene: TRBV9
CDR3 protein: CASSPGGQETQYF
CDR3 DNA: TGTGCCAGCAGCCCCGGGGGGCAAGAGACCCAGTACTTC

D gene: -
J gene: TRBJ1-1
clone size: once
V gene: TRBV12-5
CDR3 protein: CASGAGVNTEAFF
CDR3 DNA: TGTGCTAGTGGAGCCGGTGTGAACACTGAAGCTTTCTTT

D gene: -
J gene: TRBJ1-5
clone size: -
V gene: TRBV28
CDR3 protein: CASSRTDSNQPQHF
CDR3 DNA: TGTGCCAGCAGTCGGACAGATAGCAATCAGCCCCAGCATTTT

D gene: TRBD2
J gene: TRBJ2-7
clone size: -
V gene: TRBV11-1
CDR3 protein: CASSLGTGGGEQYF
CDR3 DNA: TGTGCCAGCAGCTTAGGCACGGGGGGAGGCGAGCAGTACTTC

D gene: -
J gene: TRBJ1-1
clone size: -
V gene: TRBV7-9
CDR3 protein: CASSIRDIHNTEAFF
CDR3 DNA: TGTGCCAGCAGCATCCGGGACATCCATAACACTGAAGCTTTCTTT

D gene: TRBD2
J gene: TRBJ2-2
clone size: few
V gene: TRBV9
CDR3 protein: CASSRTRDTGELFF
CDR3 DNA: TGTGCCAGCAGTAGGACTAGGGACACCGGGGAGCTGTTTTTT

D gene: TRBD2
J gene: TRBJ2-3
clone size: -
V gene: TRBV7-7
CDR3 protein: CASSLAQRGNTDTQYF
CDR3 DNA: TGTGCTAGCAGCTTAGCCCAGCGGGGAAACACAGATACGCAGTATTTT

D gene: -
J gene: TRBJ1-5
clone size: -
V gene: TRBV28
CDR3 protein: CASSLRLRTSHGYSNQPQHF
CDR3 DNA: TGTGCCAGCAGTTTACGGCTTCGGACATCTCACGGGTATAGCAATCAGCCCCAGCATTTT

D gene: -
J gene: TRBJ2-3
clone size: once
V gene: TRBV27
CDR3 protein: CASSPRGARGTDTQYF
CDR3 DNA: TGTGCCAGCAGTCCACGGGGGGCCCGGGGCACAGATACGCAGTATTTT

D gene: -
J gene: TRBJ1-1
clone size: -
V gene: TRBV7-3
CDR3 protein: CASSAGANTEAFF
CDR3 DNA: TGTGCCAGCAGCGCGGGCGCGAACACTGAAGCTTTCTTT

D gene: TRBD1
J gene: TRBJ2-1
clone size: -
V gene: TRBV2
CDR3 protein: CASSSGRTGVQFEQFF
CDR3 DNA: TGTGCCAGCAGTTCAGGGCGGACAGGGGTCCAGTTTGAGCAGTTCTTC

D gene: -
J gene: TRBJ1-6
clone size: -
V gene: TRBV5-5
CDR3 protein: CASSFQLYNSPLHF
CDR3 DNA: TGTGCCAGCAGCTTCCAGCTCTATAATTCACCCCTCCACTTT

D gene: -
J gene: TRBJ1-5
clone size: -
V gene: TRBV9
CDR3 protein: CASSRRGDGNQPQHF
CDR3 DNA: TGTGCCAGCTCACGAAGAGGGGACGGCAATCAGCCCCAGCATTTT

D gene: TRBD1
J gene: TRBJ1-5
clone size: -
V gene: TRBV30
CDR3 protein: CAWDTGGGQPQHF
CDR3 DNA: TGTGCCTGGGACACAGGGGGCGGTCAGCCCCAGCATTTT

D gene: -
J gene: TRBJ2-7
clone size: -
V gene: TRBV15
CDR3 protein: CATGGYQLFDEQYF
CDR3 DNA: TGTGCCACCGGGGGATATCAGCTTTTCGACGAGCAGTACTTC

D gene: -
J gene: TRBJ2-7
clone size: -
V gene: TRBV5-1
CDR3 protein: CASTTQEPNYEQYF
CDR3 DNA: TGCGCCAGCACTACACAGGAGCCCAATTACGAGCAGTACTTC

D gene: TRBD2
J gene: TRBJ2-3
clone size: -
V gene: TRBV3-1/TRBV3-2
CDR3 protein: CASSLVAGGTDTQYF
CDR3 DNA: TGTGCCAGCAGCCTCGTAGCGGGGGGCACAGATACGCAGTATTTT

D gene: -
J gene: TRBJ1-2
clone size: -
V gene: TRBV18
CDR3 protein: CASSPYLGRNYGYTF
CDR3 DNA: TGTGCCAGCTCACCCTATCTGGGTAGGAACTATGGCTACACCTTC

D gene: -
J gene: TRBJ2-3
clone size: -
V gene: TRBV7-9
CDR3 protein: CASSSLLLVGGPYTQYF
CDR3 DNA: TGTGCCAGCAGCTCCCTCCTTTTGGTGGGGGGGCCATATACGCAGTATTTT

D gene: -
J gene: TRBJ1-6
clone size: -
V gene: TRBV5-5
CDR3 protein: CASSLDGTRTLHF
CDR3 DNA: TGTGCCAGCAGCTTGGACGGGACAAGGACCCTCCACTTT

D gene: -
J gene: TRBJ2-1
clone size: -
V gene: TRBV19
CDR3 protein: CASSTGSEQFF
CDR3 DNA: TGTGCCAGTAGTACAGGGAGTGAGCAGTTCTTC

D gene: -
J gene: TRBJ1-2
clone size: -
V gene: TRBV7-9
CDR3 protein: CASSLTEGTF
CDR3 DNA: TGTGCCAGCAGCTTAACGGAAGGGACCTTC

D gene: TRBD1
J gene: TRBJ1-1
clone size: -
V gene: TRBV11-3
CDR3 protein: CASSLDLGQGARAFF
CDR3 DNA: TGTGCCAGCAGCTTAGATCTTGGACAGGGGGCGCGGGCTTTCTTT

D gene: -
J gene: TRBJ2-7
clone size: once
V gene: TRBV21-1
CDR3 protein: CASSKLIQGPYEQYF
CDR3 DNA: TGTGCCAGCAGCAAACTGATCCAAGGCCCCTACGAGCAGTACTTC

D gene: -
J gene: TRBJ1-5
clone size: once
V gene: TRBV7-8
CDR3 protein: CASREGRKDYPNQPQHF
CDR3 DNA: TGTGCCAGCCGTGAGGGGAGAAAGGACTACCCAAATCAGCCCCAGCATTTT

D gene: TRBD1
J gene: TRBJ1-1
clone size: once
V gene: TRBV10-3
CDR3 protein: CAISKTGGGTEAFF
CDR3 DNA: TGTGCCATCAGTAAAACAGGGGGAGGGACTGAAGCTTTCTTT

D gene: -
J gene: TRBJ1-5
clone size: -
V gene: TRBV6-6
CDR3 protein: CASSYQGNQPQHF
CDR3 DNA: TGTGCCAGCAGTTACCAGGGGAATCAGCCCCAGCATTTT

D gene: -
J gene: TRBJ2-7
clone size: -
V gene: TRBV27
CDR3 protein: CASSSRSSYEQYF
CDR3 DNA: TGTGCCAGCAGTTCGCGGAGCTCCTACGAGCAGTACTTC

D gene: -
J gene: TRBJ1-6
clone size: -
V gene: TRBV7-9
CDR3 protein: CASRRDHSPLHF
CDR3 DNA: TGTGCCAGCAGACGGGACCATTCACCCCTCCACTTT

D gene: TRBD2
J gene: TRBJ2-1
clone size: -
V gene: TRBV19
CDR3 protein: CASSNLAGSSYNEQFF
CDR3 DNA: TGTGCCAGTAGTAATCTAGCGGGGAGCTCCTACAATGAGCAGTTCTTC

D gene: -
J gene: TRBJ1-1
clone size: -
V gene: TRBV5-4
CDR3 protein: CASSLAKGMNTEAFF
CDR3 DNA: TGTGCCAGCAGCTTGGCGAAGGGAATGAACACTGAAGCTTTCTTT

D gene: -
J gene: TRBJ1-1
clone size: -
V gene: TRBV28
CDR3 protein: CALARDTLIQGSTEAFF
CDR3 DNA: TGTGCCTTAGCCCGGGACACCCTAATTCAAGGTTCCACTGAAGCTTTCTTT

D gene: -
J gene: TRBJ2-5
clone size: -
V gene: TRBV28
CDR3 protein: CASSLTGNLRETQYF
CDR3 DNA: TGTGCCAGCAGTTTAACGGGGAACCTCCGTGAGACCCAGTACTTC

D gene: -
J gene: TRBJ2-7
clone size: -
V gene: TRBV7-2
CDR3 protein: CASSLPPFHEQYF
CDR3 DNA: TGTGCCAGCAGCCTCCCCCCCTTTCACGAGCAGTACTTC

D gene: TRBD1
J gene: TRBJ1-1
clone size: -
V gene: TRBV7-3
CDR3 protein: CASSRTGWNTEAFF
CDR3 DNA: TGTGCCAGCAGCCGGACAGGGTGGAACACTGAAGCTTTCTTT

D gene: -
J gene: TRBJ2-6
clone size: once
V gene: TRBV11-3
CDR3 protein: CASSSLSSGANVLTF
CDR3 DNA: TGTGCCAGCTCCAGCCTCTCCTCTGGGGCCAACGTCCTGACTTTC